The present entry profiles one T cell receptor beta chain with its context. The data derive from a study of T cell changes during pregnancy in multiple sclerosis. Germline CDR1 is SGHRS and CDR2 is YFSETQ. V lost 3 bases and J lost 5; bases outside the gene matches: 5. The CDR3 has 14 amino acids. The repertoire was sequenced with immunoSEQ multiplex PCR; TCRdb's copy has only in-frame clones and lacks some. The sample contains tens of thousands of clones, more than 85% of which appear only once. The chain joins TRBV5-1 to TRBJ1-1; TRBD1 matches at 9 bases. Sequenced material: CD4+ T cells from peripheral blood mononuclear cells, taken in the third trimester of pregnancy. The source of this sequence is a female donor with multiple sclerosis, enrolled in a pregnancy study. The CDR3 sequence: CASSSGTGRTEAFF. The DNA of the CDR3 is TGCGCCAGCAGCTCCGGGACAGGGCGGACTGAAGCTTTCTTT.